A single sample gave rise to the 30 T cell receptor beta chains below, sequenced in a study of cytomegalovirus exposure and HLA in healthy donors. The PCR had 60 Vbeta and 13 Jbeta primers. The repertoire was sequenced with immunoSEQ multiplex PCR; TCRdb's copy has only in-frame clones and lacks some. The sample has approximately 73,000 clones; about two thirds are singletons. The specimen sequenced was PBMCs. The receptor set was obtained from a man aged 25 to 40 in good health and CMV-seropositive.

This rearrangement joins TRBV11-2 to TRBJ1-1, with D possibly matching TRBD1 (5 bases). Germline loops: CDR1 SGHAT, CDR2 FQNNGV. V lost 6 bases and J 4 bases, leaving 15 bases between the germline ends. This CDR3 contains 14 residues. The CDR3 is CASRSSWGVTEAFF. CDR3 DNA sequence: TGTGCCAGCAGGTCCTCTTGGGGCGTCACTGAAGCTTTCTTT. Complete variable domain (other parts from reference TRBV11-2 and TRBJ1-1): EAGVAQSPRYKIIEKRQSVAFWCNPISGHATLYWYQQILGQGPKLLIQFQNNGVVDDSQLPKDRFSAERLKGVDSTLKIQPAKLEDSAVYLCASRSSWGVTEAFFGQGTRLTVV.

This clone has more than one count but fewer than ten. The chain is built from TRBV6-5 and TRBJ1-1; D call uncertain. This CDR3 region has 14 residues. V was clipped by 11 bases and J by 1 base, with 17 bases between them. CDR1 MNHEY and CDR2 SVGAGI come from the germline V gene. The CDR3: CAAAGGTPNTEAFF. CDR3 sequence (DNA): TGTGCCGCAGCGGGAGGAACACCGAACACTGAAGCTTTCTTT.

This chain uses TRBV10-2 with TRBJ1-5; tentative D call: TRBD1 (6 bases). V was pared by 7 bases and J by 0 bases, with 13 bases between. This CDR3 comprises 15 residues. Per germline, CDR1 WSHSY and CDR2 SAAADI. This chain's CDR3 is CASTPTGTSNQPQHF. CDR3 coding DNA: TGCGCCAGCACCCCGACAGGAACTAGCAATCAGCCCCAGCATTTT.

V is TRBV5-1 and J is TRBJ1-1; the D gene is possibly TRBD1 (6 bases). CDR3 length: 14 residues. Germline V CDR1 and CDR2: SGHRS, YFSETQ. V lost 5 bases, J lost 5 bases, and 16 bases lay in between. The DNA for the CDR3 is TGCGCCAGCAGGGGGGGGCAGGGTCGAACTGAAGCTTTCTTT. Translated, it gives CASRGGQGRTEAFF. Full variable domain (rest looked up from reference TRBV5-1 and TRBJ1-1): KAGVTQTPRYLIKTRGQQVTLSCSPISGHRSVSWYQQTPGQGLQFLFEYFSETQRNKGNFPGRFSGRQFSNSRSEMNVSTLELGDSALYLCASRGGQGRTEAFFGQGTRLTVV.

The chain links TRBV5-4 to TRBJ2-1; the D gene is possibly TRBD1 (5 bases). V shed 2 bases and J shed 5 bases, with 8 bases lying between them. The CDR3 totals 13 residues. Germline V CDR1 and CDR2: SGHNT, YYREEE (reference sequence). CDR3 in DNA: TGTGCCAGCAGCTTTGACAGTAACAATGAGCAGTTCTTC. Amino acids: CASSFDSNNEQFF.

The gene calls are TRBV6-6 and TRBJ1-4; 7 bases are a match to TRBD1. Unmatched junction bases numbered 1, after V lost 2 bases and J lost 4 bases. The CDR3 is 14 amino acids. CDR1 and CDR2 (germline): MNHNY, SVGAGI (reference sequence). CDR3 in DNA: TGTGCCAGCAGTTACGGACAGGATAATGAAAAACTGTTTTTT. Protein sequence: CASSYGQDNEKLFF.

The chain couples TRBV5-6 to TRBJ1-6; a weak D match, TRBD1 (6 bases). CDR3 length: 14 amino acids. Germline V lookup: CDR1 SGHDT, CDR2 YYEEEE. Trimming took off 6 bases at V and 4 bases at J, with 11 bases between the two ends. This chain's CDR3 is CASTQGQYNSPLHF. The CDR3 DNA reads TGTGCCAGCACCCAAGGACAGTATAATTCACCCCTCCACTTT.

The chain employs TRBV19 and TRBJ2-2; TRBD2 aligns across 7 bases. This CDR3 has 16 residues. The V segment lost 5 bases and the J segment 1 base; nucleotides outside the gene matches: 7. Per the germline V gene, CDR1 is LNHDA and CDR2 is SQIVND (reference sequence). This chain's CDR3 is CASSPFSGGNTGELFF. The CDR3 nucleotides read TGTGCCAGTAGTCCTTTTTCGGGGGGGAACACCGGGGAGCTGTTTTTT.

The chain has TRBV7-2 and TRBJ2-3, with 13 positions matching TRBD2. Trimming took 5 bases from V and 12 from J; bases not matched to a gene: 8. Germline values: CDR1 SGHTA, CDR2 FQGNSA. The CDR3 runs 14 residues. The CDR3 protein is CASSKDGLAGVQYF. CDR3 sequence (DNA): TGTGCCAGCAGCAAAGACGGACTAGCGGGAGTTCAGTATTTT.

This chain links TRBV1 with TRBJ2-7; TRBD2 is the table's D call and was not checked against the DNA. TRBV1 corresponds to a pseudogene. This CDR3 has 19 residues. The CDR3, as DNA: TGCACCAGCAGCCAATCCCCGGAGAAGACTAGCGGGGACCCTTACGAGCAGTACTTC. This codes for CTSSQSPEKTSGDPYEQYF.

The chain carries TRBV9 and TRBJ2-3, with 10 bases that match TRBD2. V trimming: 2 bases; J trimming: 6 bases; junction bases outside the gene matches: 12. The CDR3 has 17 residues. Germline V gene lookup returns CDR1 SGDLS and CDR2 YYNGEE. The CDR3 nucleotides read TGTGCCAGCAGCGTTATTCAAGCGGGGGGGCCTGGGGATACGCAGTATTTT. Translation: CASSVIQAGGPGDTQYF. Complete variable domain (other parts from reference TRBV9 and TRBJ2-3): DSGVTQTPKHLITATGQRVTLRCSPRSGDLSVYWYQQSLDQGLQFLIQYYNGEERAKGNILERFSAQQFPDLHSELNLSSLELGDSALYFCASSVIQAGGPGDTQYFGPGTRLTVL.

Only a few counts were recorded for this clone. The CDR3 DNA sequence: TGTGCCAGCAGCTTGGCATCTGGGGCCAACGTCCTGACTTTC. Translating gives CASSLASGANVLTF. V is TRBV7-2 and J is TRBJ2-6; D remains unclear. The V end lost 3 bases, the J end lost 1 base, and 4 bases lay between the germline ends. The CDR3 is 14 amino acids. CDR1 and CDR2 (germline): SGHTA, FQGNSA.

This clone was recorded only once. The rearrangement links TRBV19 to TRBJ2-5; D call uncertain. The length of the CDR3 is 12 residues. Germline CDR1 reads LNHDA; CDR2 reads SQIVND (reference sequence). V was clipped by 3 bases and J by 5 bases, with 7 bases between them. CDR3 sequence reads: CASSMLGETQYF. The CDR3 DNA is TGTGCCAGTAGTATGCTCGGGGAGACCCAGTACTTC.

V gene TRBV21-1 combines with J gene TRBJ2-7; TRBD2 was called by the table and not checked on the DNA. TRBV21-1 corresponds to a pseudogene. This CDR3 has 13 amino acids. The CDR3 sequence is CASPASGRYEQYF. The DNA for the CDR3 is TGTGCCAGCCCAGCTAGCGGGAGATACGAGCAGTACTTC.

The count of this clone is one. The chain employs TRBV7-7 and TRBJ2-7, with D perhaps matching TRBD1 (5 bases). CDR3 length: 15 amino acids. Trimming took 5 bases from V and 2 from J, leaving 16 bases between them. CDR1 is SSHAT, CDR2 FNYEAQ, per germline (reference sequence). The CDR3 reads CASSPPDIAPYEQYF. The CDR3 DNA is TGTGCCAGCAGCCCCCCGGACATCGCACCCTACGAGCAGTACTTC.

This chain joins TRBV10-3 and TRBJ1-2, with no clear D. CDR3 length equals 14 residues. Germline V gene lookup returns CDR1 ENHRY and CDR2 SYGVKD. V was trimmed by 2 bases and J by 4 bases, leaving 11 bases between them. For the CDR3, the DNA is TGTGCCATCAGTGAGCCGGGAGGCGCCTATGGCTACACCTTC. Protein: CAISEPGGAYGYTF.

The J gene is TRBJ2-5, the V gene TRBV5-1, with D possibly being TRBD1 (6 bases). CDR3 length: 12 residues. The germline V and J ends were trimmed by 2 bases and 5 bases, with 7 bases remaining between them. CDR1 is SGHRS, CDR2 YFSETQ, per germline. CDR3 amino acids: CASSFRGETQYF. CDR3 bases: TGCGCCAGCAGCTTCAGGGGTGAGACCCAGTACTTC.

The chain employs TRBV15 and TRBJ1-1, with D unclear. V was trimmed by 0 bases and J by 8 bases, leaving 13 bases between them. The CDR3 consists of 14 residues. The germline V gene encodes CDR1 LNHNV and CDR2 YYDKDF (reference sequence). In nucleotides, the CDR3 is TGTGCCACCAGCAGAGATCGGGTCGCAGTGGAAGCTTTCTTT. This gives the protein CATSRDRVAVEAFF. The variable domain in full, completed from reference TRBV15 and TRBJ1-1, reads DAMVIQNPRYQVTQFGKPVTLSCSQTLNHNVMYWYQQKSSQAPKLLFHYYDKDFNNEADTPDNFQSRRPNTSFCFLDIRSPGLGDTAMYLCATSRDRVAVEAFFGQGTRLTVV.

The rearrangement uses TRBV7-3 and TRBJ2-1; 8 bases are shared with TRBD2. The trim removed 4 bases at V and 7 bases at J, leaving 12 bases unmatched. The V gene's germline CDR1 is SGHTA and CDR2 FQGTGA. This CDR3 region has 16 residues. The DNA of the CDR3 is TGTGCCAGCAGCTCAGCGGTTAGCGGGACCGGGAATGAGCAGTTCTTC. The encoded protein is CASSSAVSGTGNEQFF.

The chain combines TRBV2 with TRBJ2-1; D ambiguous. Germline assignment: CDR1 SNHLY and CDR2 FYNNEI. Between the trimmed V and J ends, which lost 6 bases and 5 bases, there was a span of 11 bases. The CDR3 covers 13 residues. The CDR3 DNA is TGTGCCAGCAGGGGTCTAGGAGACAATGAGCAGTTCTTC. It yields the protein CASRGLGDNEQFF.

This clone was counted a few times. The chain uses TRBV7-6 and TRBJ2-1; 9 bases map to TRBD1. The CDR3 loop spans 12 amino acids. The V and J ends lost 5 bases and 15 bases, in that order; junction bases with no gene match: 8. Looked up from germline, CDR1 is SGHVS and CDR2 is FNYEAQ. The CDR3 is CASSPPGQGMFF. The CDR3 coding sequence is TGTGCCAGCAGCCCACCGGGACAGGGAATGTTCTTC.

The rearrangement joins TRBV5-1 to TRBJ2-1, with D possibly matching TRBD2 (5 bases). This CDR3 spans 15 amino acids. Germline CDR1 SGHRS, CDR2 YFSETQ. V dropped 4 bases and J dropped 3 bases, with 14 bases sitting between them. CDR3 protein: CASSQRAEGYNEQFF. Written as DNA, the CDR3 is TGCGCCAGCAGCCAACGGGCAGAGGGCTACAATGAGCAGTTCTTC.

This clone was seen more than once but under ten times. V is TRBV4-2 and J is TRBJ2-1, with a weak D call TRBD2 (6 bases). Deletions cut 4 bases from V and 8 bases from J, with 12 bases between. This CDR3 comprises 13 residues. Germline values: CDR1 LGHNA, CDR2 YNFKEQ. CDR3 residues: CASSLPEGYEQFF. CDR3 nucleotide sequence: TGTGCCAGCAGCCTTCCGGAGGGTTATGAGCAGTTCTTC.

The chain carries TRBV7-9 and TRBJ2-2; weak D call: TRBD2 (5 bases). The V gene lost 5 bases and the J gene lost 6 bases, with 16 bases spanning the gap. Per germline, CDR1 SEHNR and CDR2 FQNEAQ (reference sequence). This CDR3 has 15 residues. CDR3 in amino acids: CASSPAGVPPGELFF. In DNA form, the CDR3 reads TGTGCCAGCAGCCCCGCCGGGGTACCCCCCGGGGAGCTGTTTTTT.

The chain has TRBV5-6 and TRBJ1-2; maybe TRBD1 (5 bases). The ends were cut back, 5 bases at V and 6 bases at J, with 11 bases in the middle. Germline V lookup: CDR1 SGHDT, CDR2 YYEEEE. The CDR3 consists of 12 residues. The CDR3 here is CASRGQGDGYTF. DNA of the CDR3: TGTGCCAGCAGGGGCCAGGGTGATGGCTACACCTTC.

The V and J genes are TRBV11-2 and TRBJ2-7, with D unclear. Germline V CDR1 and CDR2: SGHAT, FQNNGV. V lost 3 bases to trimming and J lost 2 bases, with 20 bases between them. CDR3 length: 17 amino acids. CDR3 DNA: TGTGCCAGCAGCTTTGGTGGAACTGTCGGCGGAACCTACGAGCAGTACTTC. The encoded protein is CASSFGGTVGGTYEQYF.

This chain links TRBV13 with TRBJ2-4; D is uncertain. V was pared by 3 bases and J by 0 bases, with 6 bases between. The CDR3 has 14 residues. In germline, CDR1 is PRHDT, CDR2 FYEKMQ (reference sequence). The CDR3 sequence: CASSLSGAKNIQYF. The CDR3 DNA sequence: TGTGCCAGCAGCTTGTCAGGAGCCAAAAACATTCAGTACTTC.

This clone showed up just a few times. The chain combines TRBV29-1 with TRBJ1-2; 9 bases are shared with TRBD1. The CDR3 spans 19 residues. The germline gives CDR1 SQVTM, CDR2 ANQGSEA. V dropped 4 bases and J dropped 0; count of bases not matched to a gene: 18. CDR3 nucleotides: TGCAGCGTTGCCCCCGGGACAGGGACAGGGATTTCGCCTAACTATGGCTACACCTTC. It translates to CSVAPGTGTGISPNYGYTF.

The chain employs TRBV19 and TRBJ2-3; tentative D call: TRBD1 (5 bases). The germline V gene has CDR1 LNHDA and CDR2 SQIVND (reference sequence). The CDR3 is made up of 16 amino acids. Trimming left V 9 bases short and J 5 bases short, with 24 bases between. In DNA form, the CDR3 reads TGTGCCAGGAATCCCGACAGCCTGGGGTCCGGAGATACGCAGTATTTT. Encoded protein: CARNPDSLGSGDTQYF.

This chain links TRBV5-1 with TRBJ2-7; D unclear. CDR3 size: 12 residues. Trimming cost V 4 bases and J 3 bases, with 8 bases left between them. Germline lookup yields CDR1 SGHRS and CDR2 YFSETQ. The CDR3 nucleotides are TGCGCCAGCAGCGTGTCAGGCTACGAGCAGTACTTC. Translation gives CASSVSGYEQYF.